The sequence of this T cell receptor (beta chain) was determined in a study of control samples from healthy donors and cancer patients. The ends lost 3 bases at V and 1 base at J; junction bases unmatched: 2. Germline lookup yields CDR1 SGHNT and CDR2 YYREEE (reference sequence). CDR3 length: 15 amino acids. This clone was recorded once. Only in-frame clones appear in the TCRdb table, and some are missing; sequencing was by immunoSEQ multiplex PCR. The sample holds about 140,000 clones; 90% to 95% are singletons and the top ten take about 12%. The chain is built from TRBV5-4 and TRBJ2-7, with 12 bases identical to TRBD1. This receptor was obtained from a middle-aged man in good health. Material for sequencing was blood. The DNA for the CDR3 is TGTGCCAGCAGCTGGGGACAGGGGGCTTCCTACGAGCAGTACTTC. As protein: CASSWGQGASYEQYF.